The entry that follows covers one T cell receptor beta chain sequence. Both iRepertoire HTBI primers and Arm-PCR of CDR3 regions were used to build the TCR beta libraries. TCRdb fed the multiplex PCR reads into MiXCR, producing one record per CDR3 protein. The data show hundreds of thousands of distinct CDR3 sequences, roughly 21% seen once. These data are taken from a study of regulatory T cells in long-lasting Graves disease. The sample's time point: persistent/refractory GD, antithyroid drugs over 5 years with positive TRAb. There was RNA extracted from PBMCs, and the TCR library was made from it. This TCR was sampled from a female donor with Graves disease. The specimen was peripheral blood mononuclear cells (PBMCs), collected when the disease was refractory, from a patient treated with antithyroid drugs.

CDR3 sequence (DNA): TGTGCCAGCAGCTTATGGGATGGGGGCGCCTACTACAATGAGCAGTTCTTC. It specifies CASSLWDGGAYYNEQFF. V usage is TRBV11-2 and J usage is TRBJ2-1; D is possibly TRBD1 (6 bases). V lost 2 bases to trimming and J lost 3 bases, with 17 bases between them. Germline V gene lookup returns CDR1 SGHAT and CDR2 FQNNGV. This CDR3 is built from 17 residues.